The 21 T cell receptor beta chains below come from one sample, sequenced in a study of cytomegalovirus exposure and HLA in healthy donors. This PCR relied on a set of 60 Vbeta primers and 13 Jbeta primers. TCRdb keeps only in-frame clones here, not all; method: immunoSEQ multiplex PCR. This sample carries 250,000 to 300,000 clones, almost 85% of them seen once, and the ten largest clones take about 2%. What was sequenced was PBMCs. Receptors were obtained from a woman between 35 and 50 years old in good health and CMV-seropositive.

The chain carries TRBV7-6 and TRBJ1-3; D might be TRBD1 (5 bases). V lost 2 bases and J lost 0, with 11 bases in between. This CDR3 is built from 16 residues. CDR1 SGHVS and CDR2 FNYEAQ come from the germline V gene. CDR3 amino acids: CASSLWGDNSGNTIYF. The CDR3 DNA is TGTGCCAGCAGCTTATGGGGGGATAACTCTGGAAACACCATATATTTT.

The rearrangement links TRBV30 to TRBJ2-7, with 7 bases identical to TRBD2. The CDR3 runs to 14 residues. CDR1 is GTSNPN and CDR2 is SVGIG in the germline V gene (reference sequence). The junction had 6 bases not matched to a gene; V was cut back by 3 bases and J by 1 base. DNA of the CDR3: TGTGCCTGGAGAAGGACGGGAGGTTCCTACGAGCAGTACTTC. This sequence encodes CAWRRTGGSYEQYF.

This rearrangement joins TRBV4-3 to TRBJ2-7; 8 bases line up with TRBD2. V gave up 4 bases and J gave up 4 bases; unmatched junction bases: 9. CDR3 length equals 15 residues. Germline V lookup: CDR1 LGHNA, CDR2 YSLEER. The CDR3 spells CASSPSSGSRYEQYF. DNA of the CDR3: TGCGCCAGCAGCCCCTCCAGCGGGAGTAGGTACGAGCAGTACTTC.

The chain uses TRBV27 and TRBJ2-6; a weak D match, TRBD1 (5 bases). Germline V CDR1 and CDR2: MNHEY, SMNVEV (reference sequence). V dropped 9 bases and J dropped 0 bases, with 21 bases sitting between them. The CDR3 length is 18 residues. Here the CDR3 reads CASPNTGWGFSGANVLTF. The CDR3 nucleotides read TGTGCCAGTCCAAATACAGGTTGGGGATTCTCTGGGGCCAACGTCCTGACTTTC.

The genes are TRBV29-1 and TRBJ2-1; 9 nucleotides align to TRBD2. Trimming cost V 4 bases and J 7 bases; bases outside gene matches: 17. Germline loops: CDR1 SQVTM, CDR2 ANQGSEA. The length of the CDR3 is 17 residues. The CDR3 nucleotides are TGCAGCGTTGCCCATGGGGGCGGGAGGGGTTATAGAAATGAGCAGTTCTTC. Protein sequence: CSVAHGGGRGYRNEQFF.

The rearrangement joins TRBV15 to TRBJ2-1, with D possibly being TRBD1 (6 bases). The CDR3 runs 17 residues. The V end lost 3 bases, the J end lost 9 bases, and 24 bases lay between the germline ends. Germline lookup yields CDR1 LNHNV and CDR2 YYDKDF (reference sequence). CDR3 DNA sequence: TGTGCCACCAGCAGGAATTTACAGGGATCTGTTTGGGGTGAGCAGTTCTTC. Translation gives CATSRNLQGSVWGEQFF.

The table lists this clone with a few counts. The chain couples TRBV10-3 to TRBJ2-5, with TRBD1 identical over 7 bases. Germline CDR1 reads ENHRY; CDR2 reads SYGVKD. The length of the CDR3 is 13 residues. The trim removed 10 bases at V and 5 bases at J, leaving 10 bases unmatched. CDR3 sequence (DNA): TGTGCCACCAGACAGGGTCGAGAGGAGACCCAGTACTTC. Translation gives CATRQGREETQYF.

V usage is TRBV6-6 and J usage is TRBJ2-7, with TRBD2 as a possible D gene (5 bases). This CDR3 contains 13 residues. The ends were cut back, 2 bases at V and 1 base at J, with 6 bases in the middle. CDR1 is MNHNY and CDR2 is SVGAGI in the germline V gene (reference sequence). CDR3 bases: TGTGCCAGCAGTTACAGCGGATCCTACGAGCAGTACTTC. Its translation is CASSYSGSYEQYF.

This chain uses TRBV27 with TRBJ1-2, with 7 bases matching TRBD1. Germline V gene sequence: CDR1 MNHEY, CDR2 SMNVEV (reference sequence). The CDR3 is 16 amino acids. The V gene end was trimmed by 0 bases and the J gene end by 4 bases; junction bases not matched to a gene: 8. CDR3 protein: CASSLSGRGRTYGYTF. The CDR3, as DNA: TGTGCCAGCAGTTTATCCGGGAGGGGGCGTACCTATGGCTACACCTTC.

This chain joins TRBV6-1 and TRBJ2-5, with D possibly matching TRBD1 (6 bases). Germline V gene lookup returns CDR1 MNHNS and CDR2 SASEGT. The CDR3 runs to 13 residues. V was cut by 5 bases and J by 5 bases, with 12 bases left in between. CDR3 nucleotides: TGTGCCAGCAGTTTCCCAGGGGTTGAGACCCAGTACTTC. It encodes CASSFPGVETQYF.

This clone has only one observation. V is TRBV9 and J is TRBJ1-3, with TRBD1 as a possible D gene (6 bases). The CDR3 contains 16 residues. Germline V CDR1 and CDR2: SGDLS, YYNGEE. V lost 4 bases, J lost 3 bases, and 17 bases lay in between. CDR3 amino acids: CASSPPRGAGGNTIYF. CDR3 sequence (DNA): TGTGCCAGCAGCCCGCCCCGGGGGGCTGGTGGAAACACCATATATTTT.

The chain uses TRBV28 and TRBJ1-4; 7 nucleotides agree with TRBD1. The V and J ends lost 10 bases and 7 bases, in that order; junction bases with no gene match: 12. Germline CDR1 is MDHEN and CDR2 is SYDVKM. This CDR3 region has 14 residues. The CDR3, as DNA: TGTGCCACCTATTCGGACAGGAGAGGTGAAAAACTGTTTTTT. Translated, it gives CATYSDRRGEKLFF.

The CDR3 loop is CASTWGDRAYEQYF. CDR3 nucleotide sequence: TGTGCCAGCACTTGGGGGGACAGGGCGTACGAGCAGTACTTC. The rearrangement uses TRBV28 and TRBJ2-7; the match to TRBD1 covers 9 bases. The CDR3 is 14 amino acids. J gave up 4 bases and V 7 bases, and 8 bases lay outside the gene matches. Germline lookup yields CDR1 MDHEN and CDR2 SYDVKM.

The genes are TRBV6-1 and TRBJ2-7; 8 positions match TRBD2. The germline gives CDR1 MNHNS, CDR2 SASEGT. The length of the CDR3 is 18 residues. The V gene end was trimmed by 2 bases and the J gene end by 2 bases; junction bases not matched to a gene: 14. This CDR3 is CASSETVVLGTRTYEQYF. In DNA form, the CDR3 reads TGTGCCAGCAGTGAAACTGTGGTACTTGGGACTAGAACCTACGAGCAGTACTTC.

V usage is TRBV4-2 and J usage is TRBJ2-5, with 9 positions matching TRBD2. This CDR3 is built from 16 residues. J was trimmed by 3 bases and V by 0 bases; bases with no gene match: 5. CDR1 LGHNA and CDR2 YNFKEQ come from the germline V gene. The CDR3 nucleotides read TGTGCCAGCAGCCAAGACCTAGCGGGGCCCAAAGAGACCCAGTACTTC. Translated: CASSQDLAGPKETQYF.

This CDR3 reads CASSQERVAGEGAKNIQYF. The CDR3 nucleotides are TGCGCCAGCAGCCAAGAGAGGGTAGCGGGAGAGGGGGCCAAAAACATTCAGTACTTC. The gene calls are TRBV4-3 and TRBJ2-4, with 9 positions matching TRBD2. This CDR3 is built from 19 residues. Germline CDR1 is LGHNA and CDR2 is YSLEER. The V and J ends lost 0 bases and 1 base, in that order; junction bases with no gene match: 10.

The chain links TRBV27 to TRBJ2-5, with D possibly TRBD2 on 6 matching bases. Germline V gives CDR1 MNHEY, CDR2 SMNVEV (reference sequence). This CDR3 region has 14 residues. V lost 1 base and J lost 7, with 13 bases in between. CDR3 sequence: CASSLLRERGTQYF. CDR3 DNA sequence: TGTGCCAGCAGTTTATTACGGGAGAGGGGGACCCAGTACTTC.

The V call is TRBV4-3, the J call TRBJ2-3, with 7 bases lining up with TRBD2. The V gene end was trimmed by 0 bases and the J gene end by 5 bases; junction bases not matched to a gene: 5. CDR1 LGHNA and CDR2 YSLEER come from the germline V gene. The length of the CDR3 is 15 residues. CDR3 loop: CASSQEAGALDTQYF. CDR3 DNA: TGCGCCAGCAGCCAAGAGGCGGGAGCATTAGATACGCAGTATTTT.

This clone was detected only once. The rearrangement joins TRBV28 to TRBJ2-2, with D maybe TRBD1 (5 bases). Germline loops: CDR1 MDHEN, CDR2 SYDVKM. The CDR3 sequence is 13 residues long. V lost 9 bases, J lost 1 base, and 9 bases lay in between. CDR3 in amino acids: CASYDRNTGELFF. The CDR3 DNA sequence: TGTGCCAGTTACGACAGGAACACCGGGGAGCTGTTTTTT.

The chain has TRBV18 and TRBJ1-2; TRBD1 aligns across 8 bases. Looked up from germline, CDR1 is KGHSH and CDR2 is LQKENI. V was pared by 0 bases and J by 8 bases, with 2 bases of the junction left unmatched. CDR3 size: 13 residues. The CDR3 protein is CASSPPQGGGYTF. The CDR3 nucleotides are TGTGCCAGCTCACCACCACAGGGGGGAGGCTACACCTTC. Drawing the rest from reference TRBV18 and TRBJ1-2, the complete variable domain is NAGVMQNPRHLVRRRGQEARLRCSPMKGHSHVYWYRQLPEEGLKFMVYLQKENIIDESGMPKERFSAEFPKEGPSILRIQQVVRGDSAAYFCASSPPQGGGYTFGSGTRLTVV.

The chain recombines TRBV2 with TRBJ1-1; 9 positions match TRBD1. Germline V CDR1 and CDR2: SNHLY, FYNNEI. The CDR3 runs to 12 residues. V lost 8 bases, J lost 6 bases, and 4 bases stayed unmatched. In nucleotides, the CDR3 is TGTGCCAGCGAGGGACAGGGCTCTGAAGCTTTCTTT. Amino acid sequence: CASEGQGSEAFF.